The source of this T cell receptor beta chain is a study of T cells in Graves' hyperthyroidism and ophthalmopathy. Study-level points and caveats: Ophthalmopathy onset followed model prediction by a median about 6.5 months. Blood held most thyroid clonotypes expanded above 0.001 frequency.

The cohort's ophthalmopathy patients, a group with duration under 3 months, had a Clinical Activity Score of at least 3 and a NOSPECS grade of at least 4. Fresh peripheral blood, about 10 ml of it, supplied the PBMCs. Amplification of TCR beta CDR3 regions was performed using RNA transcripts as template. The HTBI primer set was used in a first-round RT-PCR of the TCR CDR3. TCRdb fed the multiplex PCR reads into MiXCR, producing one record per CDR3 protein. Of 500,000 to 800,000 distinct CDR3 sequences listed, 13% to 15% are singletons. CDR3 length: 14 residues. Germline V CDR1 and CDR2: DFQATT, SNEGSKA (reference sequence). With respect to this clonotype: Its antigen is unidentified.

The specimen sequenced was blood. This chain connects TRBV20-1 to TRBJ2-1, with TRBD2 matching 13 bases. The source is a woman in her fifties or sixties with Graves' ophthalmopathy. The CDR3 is CTLGLAGVGNEQFF. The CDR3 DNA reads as TGCACGTTAGGACTAGCGGGAGTCGGGAATGAGCAGTTCTTC.